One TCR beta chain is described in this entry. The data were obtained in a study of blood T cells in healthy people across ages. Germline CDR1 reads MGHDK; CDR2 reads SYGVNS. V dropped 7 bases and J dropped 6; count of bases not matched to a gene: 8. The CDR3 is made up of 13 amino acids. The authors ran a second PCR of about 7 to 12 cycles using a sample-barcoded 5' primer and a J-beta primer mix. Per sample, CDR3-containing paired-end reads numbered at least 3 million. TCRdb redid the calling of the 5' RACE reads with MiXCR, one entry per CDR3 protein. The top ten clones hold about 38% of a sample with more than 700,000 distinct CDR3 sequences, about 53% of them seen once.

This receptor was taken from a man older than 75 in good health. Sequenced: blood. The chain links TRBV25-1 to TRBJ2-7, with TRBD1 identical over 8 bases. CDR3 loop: CASTRTGSVEQYF. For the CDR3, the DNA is TGTGCCAGCACTCGGACAGGGTCGGTCGAGCAGTACTTC.